This T cell receptor beta chain was obtained from a study of CD8 T cells in acute hepatitis C reinfection. Overall study context: CD8+ T cells specific for HCV NS3-1073 were sequenced. Study-level findings and limits: Overrepresentation in the naive pool did not explain the preferential TRBV04 and TRBV06 usage seen in all groups. Acute resolver, follow-up resolver and acute chronic samples had similar high diversity.

The sample's time point: naive CD8 control sorted from an acute-time-point sample. Acute primary HCV meant a new positive RNA or antibody result following a negative test within 24 weeks. The junction had 12 bases not matched to a gene; V was cut back by 2 bases and J by 6 bases. CDR1 and CDR2 (germline): LNHNV, YYDKDF (reference sequence). The CDR3 contains 19 residues. The data were produced by immunoSEQ multiplex PCR, yet TCRdb's version contains in-frame clones alone and is incomplete. This table holds around 36,000 clones, approximately 85% found once. As to this clone: Antigen: not known.

The sequenced sample was naive CD8+ T cells from PBMCs. The J gene is TRBJ2-2, the V gene TRBV15, with 13 nucleotides matching TRBD2. This clonotype was obtained from a woman younger than 35 who spontaneously cleared hepatitis C infection. The CDR3 spells CATSRIKSGTSGIPGELFF. The CDR3 DNA is TGTGCCACCAGCAGAATTAAATCCGGGACTAGCGGGATACCCGGGGAGCTGTTTTTT.